Listed below are T cell receptor beta chains from one sample, sequenced in a study of T-cell reconstitution after alpha-beta-depleted transplantation in children. MiXCR was run by TCRdb on the PCR reads, yielding one entry per CDR3 protein. The repertoire has approximately 800,000 distinct CDR3 sequences, roughly 15% of them found once; the top ten carry roughly 5%. Specimen: PBMCs, mostly from graft donor cells, collected 360 days after TCRalphabeta/CD19-depleted stem cell transplant. These receptors all come from a male patient aged 5 to 17 who had a stem cell transplant for acute lymphoblastic leukemia, so the T cells may come from the graft donor. The CDR3 runs from the conserved cysteine through the conserved F or W. D genes are given only for firm matches. Only part of the rows carry a size: once, few, many, or a class if the clone is expanded.

v_call: TRBV3-1; d_call: .; clone_size: .; j_call: TRBJ2-2; cdr3_length: 18; cdr3_nt: TGTGCCAGCAGCCAACAAAGCGACTGGGATACGAACACCGGGGAGCTGTTTTTT; cdr3_aa: CASSQQSDWDTNTGELFF
v_call: TRBV12-3/TRBV12-4; d_call: .; clone_size: few; j_call: TRBJ2-5; cdr3_length: 13; cdr3_nt: TGTGCCAGCAGTCTCATCCTGGAAGAGACCCAGTACTTC; cdr3_aa: CASSLILEETQYF
v_call: TRBV6-5; d_call: .; clone_size: .; j_call: TRBJ2-2; cdr3_length: 17; cdr3_nt: TGTGCCAGCAGTTACTCGGGTCGGCAAGTGAGCACCGGGGAGCTGTTTTTT; cdr3_aa: CASSYSGRQVSTGELFF
v_call: TRBV18; d_call: TRBD1; clone_size: .; j_call: TRBJ1-2; cdr3_length: 16; cdr3_nt: TGTGCCAGCTCACCACCGCGACAGGGACCGGTCTATGGCTACACCTTC; cdr3_aa: CASSPPRQGPVYGYTF
v_call: TRBV5-1; d_call: TRBD1; clone_size: .; j_call: TRBJ1-1; cdr3_length: 18; cdr3_nt: TGCGCCAGCAGCTTGGGCAGGGATGGGACAGGCCTCAACACTGAAGCTTTCTTT; cdr3_aa: CASSLGRDGTGLNTEAFF
v_call: TRBV9; d_call: .; clone_size: many; j_call: TRBJ2-5; cdr3_length: 14; cdr3_nt: TGTGCCAGCAGCCTCTCGGGGTCCCAAGAGACCCAGTACTTC; cdr3_aa: CASSLSGSQETQYF
v_call: TRBV7-2; d_call: .; clone_size: .; j_call: TRBJ2-7; cdr3_length: 15; cdr3_nt: TGTGCCAGCAGCTTACAAGCGGTCCTTACCTACGAGCAGTACTTC; cdr3_aa: CASSLQAVLTYEQYF
v_call: TRBV6-1; d_call: .; clone_size: .; j_call: TRBJ2-3; cdr3_length: 16; cdr3_nt: TGTGCCAGCTCAACGTACGGCGTTCCAAGCACAGATACGCAGTATTTT; cdr3_aa: CASSTYGVPSTDTQYF
v_call: TRBV6-5; d_call: TRBD2; clone_size: many; j_call: TRBJ2-2; cdr3_length: 17; cdr3_nt: TGTGCCAGCAGTTACGTGGTCACTAGCGGGGCCCACCGGGAGCTGTTTTTT; cdr3_aa: CASSYVVTSGAHRELFF
v_call: TRBV4-1; d_call: .; clone_size: .; j_call: TRBJ2-5; cdr3_length: 15; cdr3_nt: TGCGCCAGCAGCCACCCGGGACACGCTGGGGAGACCCAGTACTTC; cdr3_aa: CASSHPGHAGETQYF
v_call: TRBV2; d_call: .; clone_size: .; j_call: TRBJ2-3; cdr3_length: 12; cdr3_nt: TGTGCCAGCGAGCCCAGCACAGATACGCAGTATTTT; cdr3_aa: CASEPSTDTQYF
v_call: TRBV5-1; d_call: TRBD2; clone_size: .; j_call: TRBJ2-1; cdr3_length: 19; cdr3_nt: TGCGCCAGCAGCTTGGTACTGGCGGGAGGGCCGCTTTTGGGGAATGAGCAGTTCTTC; cdr3_aa: CASSLVLAGGPLLGNEQFF
v_call: TRBV2; d_call: .; clone_size: few; j_call: TRBJ2-7; cdr3_length: 16; cdr3_nt: TGTGCCAGCAGCCCCGACTCGACCTTCAGCTCCTACGAGCAGTACTTC; cdr3_aa: CASSPDSTFSSYEQYF
v_call: TRBV7-9; d_call: .; clone_size: .; j_call: TRBJ2-1; cdr3_length: 14; cdr3_nt: TGTGCCAGCAACCTCGGCCGAACACACAATGAGCAGTTCTTC; cdr3_aa: CASNLGRTHNEQFF
v_call: TRBV7-2; d_call: .; clone_size: .; j_call: TRBJ2-1; cdr3_length: 14; cdr3_nt: TGTGCCAGCAGCCAACGGGCTCTCTTCAATGAGCAGTTCTTC; cdr3_aa: CASSQRALFNEQFF
v_call: TRBV2; d_call: .; clone_size: once; j_call: TRBJ1-3; cdr3_length: 16; cdr3_nt: TGTGCCAGCAGTGAACTGGGGTTTGGCTCTGGAAACACCATATATTTT; cdr3_aa: CASSELGFGSGNTIYF
v_call: TRBV4-2; d_call: .; clone_size: .; j_call: TRBJ2-7; cdr3_length: 14; cdr3_nt: TGTGCCAGCAGCCAAGCGCTAGCTTCCTACGAGCAGTACTTC; cdr3_aa: CASSQALASYEQYF
v_call: TRBV19; d_call: TRBD1; clone_size: .; j_call: TRBJ2-7; cdr3_length: 15; cdr3_nt: TGTGCCAGTTCCGACGGAGGACAGGGGGTTTTCCGACGGTACTTC; cdr3_aa: CASSDGGQGVFRRYF
v_call: TRBV5-1; d_call: .; clone_size: .; j_call: TRBJ1-1; cdr3_length: 15; cdr3_nt: TGCGCCAGCAGCTTATATGGGGGTATGAACACTGAAGCTTTCTTT; cdr3_aa: CASSLYGGMNTEAFF
v_call: TRBV2; d_call: TRBD2; clone_size: .; j_call: TRBJ2-5; cdr3_length: 16; cdr3_nt: TGTGCCAGCAGAGAGCAGGGACTAGCGGAGCAAGAGACCCAGTACTTC; cdr3_aa: CASREQGLAEQETQYF
v_call: TRBV4-1; d_call: TRBD1; clone_size: few; j_call: TRBJ1-4; cdr3_length: 17; cdr3_nt: TGCGCCAGCAGCCAAGAGGGGCCCGGGACAGTTTATGAAAAACTGTTTTTT; cdr3_aa: CASSQEGPGTVYEKLFF
v_call: TRBV12-3/TRBV12-4; d_call: .; clone_size: few; j_call: TRBJ2-7; cdr3_length: 12; cdr3_nt: TGTGCCAGCAGTTGGACGGCCTACGAGCAGTACTTC; cdr3_aa: CASSWTAYEQYF
v_call: TRBV2; d_call: .; clone_size: .; j_call: TRBJ2-5; cdr3_length: 13; cdr3_nt: TGTGCCATCAGGACGCCAGGCCAAGAGACCCAGTACTTC; cdr3_aa: CAIRTPGQETQYF
v_call: TRBV5-1; d_call: .; clone_size: .; j_call: TRBJ2-3; cdr3_length: 16; cdr3_nt: TGCGCCAGCAGTGATGGGACGGCGTTTATATCCGATACGCAGTATTTT; cdr3_aa: CASSDGTAFISDTQYF
v_call: TRBV7-2; d_call: .; clone_size: few; j_call: TRBJ1-5; cdr3_length: 13; cdr3_nt: TGTGCCAGCAGCTCAGATGCCGATCAGCCCCAGCATTTT; cdr3_aa: CASSSDADQPQHF
v_call: TRBV4-1; d_call: .; clone_size: .; j_call: TRBJ1-2; cdr3_length: 15; cdr3_nt: TGCGCCAGCAGCCAAGAAGGAGTGGGCCGGGGGGGCTACACCTTC; cdr3_aa: CASSQEGVGRGGYTF
v_call: TRBV4-2; d_call: TRBD2; clone_size: few; j_call: TRBJ2-3; cdr3_length: 18; cdr3_nt: TGTGCCAGCAGCCATTCGACTAGCGGGAGTATCAGGGGAGCTACGCAGTATTTT; cdr3_aa: CASSHSTSGSIRGATQYF
v_call: TRBV4-1; d_call: TRBD2; clone_size: many; j_call: TRBJ2-3; cdr3_length: 17; cdr3_nt: TGCGCCAGCAGCCTACTAGCGGGAGGAACTAGCACAGATACGCAGTATTTT; cdr3_aa: CASSLLAGGTSTDTQYF
v_call: TRBV13; d_call: TRBD2; clone_size: .; j_call: TRBJ2-1; cdr3_length: 15; cdr3_nt: TGTGCCAGCAGATCCGGGACTAGCGGGAGACGTGAGCAGTTCTTC; cdr3_aa: CASRSGTSGRREQFF
v_call: TRBV5-6; d_call: TRBD1; clone_size: few; j_call: TRBJ2-7; cdr3_length: 16; cdr3_nt: TGTGCCAGCAGCTTGGGGACAGGAGGTTCCTACTACGAGCAGTACTTC; cdr3_aa: CASSLGTGGSYYEQYF
v_call: TRBV7-8; d_call: .; clone_size: few; j_call: TRBJ2-3; cdr3_length: 15; cdr3_nt: TGTGCCAGCAGCTTAGGAGGCTTCAGTGTCGGTACGCAGTATTTT; cdr3_aa: CASSLGGFSVGTQYF
v_call: TRBV27; d_call: .; clone_size: .; j_call: TRBJ2-7; cdr3_length: 13; cdr3_nt: TGTGCCAGCAGTTTTGGGACTCTGGGCGAGCAGTACTTC; cdr3_aa: CASSFGTLGEQYF
v_call: TRBV13; d_call: TRBD2; clone_size: .; j_call: TRBJ2-7; cdr3_length: 15; cdr3_nt: TGTGCCAGCAGAAAGGGGCTAGCGGGAGCCTACGAGCAGTACTTC; cdr3_aa: CASRKGLAGAYEQYF
v_call: TRBV7-6; d_call: TRBD1; clone_size: many; j_call: TRBJ2-7; cdr3_length: 14; cdr3_nt: TGTGCCAGCAGAACCGGGACAGAGCCCTACGAGCAGTACTTC; cdr3_aa: CASRTGTEPYEQYF
v_call: TRBV19; d_call: .; clone_size: .; j_call: TRBJ2-2; cdr3_length: 15; cdr3_nt: TGTGCCAGTAGGCCGCCGGGACACAACACCGGGGAGCTGTTTTTT; cdr3_aa: CASRPPGHNTGELFF
v_call: TRBV29-1; d_call: TRBD1; clone_size: .; j_call: TRBJ1-5; cdr3_length: 14; cdr3_nt: TGCAGCGTTGGGGCAGGGGGGTACAATCAGCCCCAGCATTTT; cdr3_aa: CSVGAGGYNQPQHF
v_call: TRBV20-1; d_call: .; clone_size: many; j_call: TRBJ1-1; cdr3_length: 16; cdr3_nt: TGCAGTGCTACCGATACCCGGTGGACATTGAACACTGAAGCTTTCTTT; cdr3_aa: CSATDTRWTLNTEAFF
v_call: TRBV4-1; d_call: TRBD2; clone_size: .; j_call: TRBJ2-1; cdr3_length: 16; cdr3_nt: TGCGCCAGCAGCCAGATTTCTAGCGGCTATTTCAATGAGCAGTTCTTC; cdr3_aa: CASSQISSGYFNEQFF
v_call: TRBV20-1; d_call: .; clone_size: .; j_call: TRBJ2-4; cdr3_length: 11; cdr3_nt: TGCAGTAGATTAGCCAAAAACATTCAGTACTTC; cdr3_aa: CSRLAKNIQYF
v_call: TRBV7-3; d_call: .; clone_size: .; j_call: TRBJ2-5; cdr3_length: 12; cdr3_nt: TGTGCCAGCAGCTTGACGGCTGGGACCCAGTACTTC; cdr3_aa: CASSLTAGTQYF
v_call: TRBV7-9; d_call: .; clone_size: .; j_call: TRBJ2-3; cdr3_length: 15; cdr3_nt: TGTGCCAGCAGCACCTTTCGAAAAGGGATGAATACGCAGTATTTT; cdr3_aa: CASSTFRKGMNTQYF
v_call: TRBV10-3; d_call: .; clone_size: .; j_call: TRBJ2-7; cdr3_length: 12; cdr3_nt: TGTGCCATCAGTGAGGTCATCTACGAGCAGTACTTC; cdr3_aa: CAISEVIYEQYF
v_call: TRBV20-1; d_call: TRBD2; clone_size: few; j_call: TRBJ2-2; cdr3_length: 16; cdr3_nt: TGCAGTGCTGCACTAGCGGGAGGGCTTCACACCGGGGAGCTGTTTTTT; cdr3_aa: CSAALAGGLHTGELFF
v_call: TRBV7-6; d_call: .; clone_size: few; j_call: TRBJ2-3; cdr3_length: 16; cdr3_nt: TGTGCCAGCAGCTTAGGGGGAGTACGGGCCACAGATACGCAGTATTTT; cdr3_aa: CASSLGGVRATDTQYF
v_call: TRBV5-1; d_call: .; clone_size: few; j_call: TRBJ2-2; cdr3_length: 13; cdr3_nt: TGCGCCAGCAGCTTGGAACACACCGGGGAGCTGTTTTTT; cdr3_aa: CASSLEHTGELFF
v_call: TRBV28; d_call: .; clone_size: .; j_call: TRBJ2-7; cdr3_length: 13; cdr3_nt: TGTGCCAGCAGTCCAAAACTAGAGGACGAGCAGTACTTC; cdr3_aa: CASSPKLEDEQYF
v_call: TRBV5-1; d_call: .; clone_size: .; j_call: TRBJ2-5; cdr3_length: 13; cdr3_nt: TGCGCCAGTACTCCAGGACCCGAAGAGACCCAGTACTTC; cdr3_aa: CASTPGPEETQYF
v_call: TRBV4-1; d_call: TRBD2; clone_size: few; j_call: TRBJ2-7; cdr3_length: 15; cdr3_nt: TGCGCCAGCAGCCAACGACCCCGCGGGGGTCCCGAGCAGTACTTC; cdr3_aa: CASSQRPRGGPEQYF
v_call: TRBV6-1; d_call: TRBD1; clone_size: few; j_call: TRBJ2-7; cdr3_length: 15; cdr3_nt: TGTGCCAGCGCCGGCTCGGGGACAGGGACCTACGAGCAGTACTTC; cdr3_aa: CASAGSGTGTYEQYF
v_call: TRBV7-9; d_call: .; clone_size: few; j_call: TRBJ2-7; cdr3_length: 15; cdr3_nt: TGTGCCAGCAGCTTAGAACGGGCTAGCACCTACGAGCAGTACTTC; cdr3_aa: CASSLERASTYEQYF
v_call: TRBV2; d_call: .; clone_size: few; j_call: TRBJ2-5; cdr3_length: 13; cdr3_nt: TGTGCCAGCACCATGGGGGAGCAAGAGACCCAGTACTTC; cdr3_aa: CASTMGEQETQYF
v_call: TRBV7-3; d_call: .; clone_size: few; j_call: TRBJ2-1; cdr3_length: 15; cdr3_nt: TGTGCCAGCAGCTTCGGGAATCTGGCTTACAATGAGCAGTTCTTC; cdr3_aa: CASSFGNLAYNEQFF
v_call: TRBV4-1; d_call: .; clone_size: few; j_call: TRBJ1-2; cdr3_length: 14; cdr3_nt: TGCGCCAGCAGCCAAGATCGGGGACTCTATGGCTACACCTTC; cdr3_aa: CASSQDRGLYGYTF
v_call: TRBV2; d_call: TRBD2; clone_size: .; j_call: TRBJ2-1; cdr3_length: 14; cdr3_nt: TGTGCCAGCAGTGGACTAGCGGAAATCAATGAGCAGTTCTTC; cdr3_aa: CASSGLAEINEQFF
v_call: TRBV15; d_call: .; clone_size: few; j_call: TRBJ1-2; cdr3_length: 16; cdr3_nt: TGTGCCACCAGCAGAGATCCCTATTCCAGGAACTATGGCTACACCTTC; cdr3_aa: CATSRDPYSRNYGYTF